This T cell receptor (beta chain) was identified during a study of beta chain features in type 1 diabetes. Findings of the study overall: Shorter templates might be favored by PCR, equally in patients and controls. The study found moderately but significantly shorter TCRB CDR3s in all four CD4+ subsets of Type 1 diabetes patients.

The entirety of the isolated RNA underwent reverse transcription, so expressed TCRB transcripts were sequenced. Clones were read by immunoSEQ multiplex PCR, and TCRdb kept only the in-frame ones, dropping some. The table records under 300,000 clones, roughly 17% of them present only once. Germline V gene sequence: CDR1 PRHDT, CDR2 FYEKMQ (reference sequence). This CDR3 is 11 amino acids long. Between the trimmed V and J ends, which lost 3 bases and 7 bases, there was a span of 4 bases. Concerning this clone: Its specificity is not known.

Via CD45RO/CCR7/CD25/CD127/CD95/CD27, cells of the CD4+ naive, central memory, regulatory and stem cell-like memory subsets were sorted. The rearrangement uses TRBV13 and TRBJ2-1; no definite D call. The TCR originated in a man aged 30 to 45 with type 1 diabetes. Sequenced material: naive CD4+ T cells from blood. CDR3: CASSFRNEQFF. The CDR3 coding sequence is TGTGCCAGCAGCTTCAGGAATGAGCAGTTCTTC.